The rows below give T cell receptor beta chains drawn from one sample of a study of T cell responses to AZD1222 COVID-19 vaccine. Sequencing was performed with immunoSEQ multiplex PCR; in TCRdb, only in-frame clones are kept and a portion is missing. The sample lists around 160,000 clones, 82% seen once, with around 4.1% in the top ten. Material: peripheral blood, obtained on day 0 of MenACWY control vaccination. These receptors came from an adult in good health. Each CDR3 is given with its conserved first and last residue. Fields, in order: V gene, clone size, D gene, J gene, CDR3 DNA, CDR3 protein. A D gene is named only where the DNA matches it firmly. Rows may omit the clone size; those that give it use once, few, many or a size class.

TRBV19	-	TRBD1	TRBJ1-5	TGTGCCAGTAGCCAACAGGGGGGATTCCAGCCCCAGCATTTT	CASSQQGGFQPQHF
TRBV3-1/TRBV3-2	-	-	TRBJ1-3	TGTGCCAGCACCTCAATGCTCTCTGGAAACACCATATATTTT	CASTSMLSGNTIYF
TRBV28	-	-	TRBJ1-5	TGTGCCAGCCTGAATCTGCGGACCAATCAGCCCCAGCATTTT	CASLNLRTNQPQHF
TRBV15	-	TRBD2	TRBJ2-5	TGTGCCACCAGCAAGCCCCAATGGTATAGCGGGGGCAAAGAGACCCAGTACTTC	CATSKPQWYSGGKETQYF
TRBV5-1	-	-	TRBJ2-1	TGCGCCAGCAGCTTGGCCGCCGACTACAATGAGCAGTTCTTC	CASSLAADYNEQFF
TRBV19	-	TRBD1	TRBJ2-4	TGTGCCAGTAGTAGGGGACAGGGCGCAAACATTCAGTACTTC	CASSRGQGANIQYF
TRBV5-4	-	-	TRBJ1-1	TGTGCCAGCAGGCAGGGACAAATGAACACTGAAGCTTTCTTT	CASRQGQMNTEAFF
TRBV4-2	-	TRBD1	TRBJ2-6	TGTGCCAGCAGCCAGGCCGGGACAGGGGACTCTGGGGCCAACGTCCTGACTTTC	CASSQAGTGDSGANVLTF
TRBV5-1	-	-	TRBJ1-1	TGCGCCAGCAGCCCCACAGCCTCCAAAAACACTGAAGCTTTCTTT	CASSPTASKNTEAFF
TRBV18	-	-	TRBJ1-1	TGTGCCAGCTCCCCCCGGGGCGGGGGATCCACTGAAGCTTTCTTT	CASSPRGGGSTEAFF
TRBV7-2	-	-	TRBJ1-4	TGTGCCAGCAGCTCGGACAGTTATGAAAAACTGTTTTTT	CASSSDSYEKLFF
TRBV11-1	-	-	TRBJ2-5	TGTGCCAGCACCCTGGGGCACCAAGAGACCCAGTACTTC	CASTLGHQETQYF
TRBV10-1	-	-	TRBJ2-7	TGCGCCAGCAGTGAGTACCCTCGTCCCGGCTCCTACGAGCAGTACTTC	CASSEYPRPGSYEQYF
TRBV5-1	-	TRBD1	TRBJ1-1	TGCGCCAGCAGCCCCCGGGACAGGTTATTTAACACTGAAGCTTTCTTT	CASSPRDRLFNTEAFF
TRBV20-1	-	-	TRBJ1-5	TGCAGTGCTAGTACCTCTTCCCGGCCCCAGCATTTT	CSASTSSRPQHF
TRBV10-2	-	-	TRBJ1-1	TGCGCCAGCAGTGGTCAGGCATACACTGAAGCTTTCTTT	CASSGQAYTEAFF
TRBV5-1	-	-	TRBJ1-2	TGCGCCAGCAGCTGGGACACACACTATGGCTACACCTTC	CASSWDTHYGYTF
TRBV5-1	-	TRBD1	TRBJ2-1	TGCGCCAGCAGCTTGGTGGCGGCAGGGGGTCGTTACAATGAGCAGTTCTTC	CASSLVAAGGRYNEQFF
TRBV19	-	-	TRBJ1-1	TGTGCCAGTAGTATATGGGGGAGAACTGAAGCTTTCTTT	CASSIWGRTEAFF
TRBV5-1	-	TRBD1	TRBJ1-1	TGCGCCAGCAGCTTGGTGACAGGGGGTACTTGGACTGAAGCTTTCTTT	CASSLVTGGTWTEAFF
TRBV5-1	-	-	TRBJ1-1	TGCGCCAGCAGCTTGGGGGGATTACTAGAAGCTTTCTTT	CASSLGGLLEAFF
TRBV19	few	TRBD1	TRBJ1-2	TGTGCCAGTAGTATAGTGGGGACAGGGCGCTATGGCTACACCTTC	CASSIVGTGRYGYTF
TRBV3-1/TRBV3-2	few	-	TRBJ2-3	TGTGCCAGCAGCCCTACTCCAACTAGCACAGATACGCAGTATTTT	CASSPTPTSTDTQYF
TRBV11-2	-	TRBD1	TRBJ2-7	TGTGCCAGCAGCATTGGACAGGGTCCCTACGAGCAGTACTTC	CASSIGQGPYEQYF
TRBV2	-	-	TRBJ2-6	TGTGCCAGCAGTGATGCGGGAATCCCTGGGGCCAACGTCCTGACTTTC	CASSDAGIPGANVLTF
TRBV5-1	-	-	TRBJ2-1	TGCGCCAGCAGCTTCGACCCCCCCCTCAATGAGCAGTTCTTC	CASSFDPPLNEQFF
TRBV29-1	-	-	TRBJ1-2	TGCAGCGTTGAGAGGGGGAACTATGGCTACACCTTC	CSVERGNYGYTF
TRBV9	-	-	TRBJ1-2	TGTGCCAGCAGCCCTCCTCTGGAGGGTACCTATGGCTACACCTTC	CASSPPLEGTYGYTF
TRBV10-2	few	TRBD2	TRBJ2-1	TGCGCCAGCAGTATAGCGGGGGACCACAATGAGCAGTTCTTC	CASSIAGDHNEQFF
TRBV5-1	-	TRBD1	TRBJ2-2	TGCGCCAGCAGCTTGGACAGGGGTGCGAACACCGGGGAGCTGTTTTTT	CASSLDRGANTGELFF
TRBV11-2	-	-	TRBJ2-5	TGTGCCAGCAGCTTCCGGGAGACCCAGTACTTC	CASSFRETQYF
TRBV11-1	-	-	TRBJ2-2	TGTGCCAGCAAGCGGTACACTTCGAACACCGGGGAGCTGTTTTTT	CASKRYTSNTGELFF
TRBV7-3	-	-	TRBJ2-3	TGTGCCAGCAGCCTGGGGGGTTCTTCAGCAGATACGCAGTATTTT	CASSLGGSSADTQYF
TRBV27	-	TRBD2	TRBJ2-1	TGTGCCAGCAACTTAAGGACTAGCGGGGGGCGGGAGCAGTTCTTC	CASNLRTSGGREQFF
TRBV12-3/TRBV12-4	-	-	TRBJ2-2	TGTGCCAGCAGCCGAGGGGTCCCCGGGGAGCTGTTTTTT	CASSRGVPGELFF
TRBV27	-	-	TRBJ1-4	TGTGCCAGCAGTTTTACAAAGGCAGGTTTTAATGAAAAACTGTTTTTT	CASSFTKAGFNEKLFF
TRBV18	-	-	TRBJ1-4	TGTGCCAGCTCACCACAGGGCTTCGACGAAAAACTGTTTTTT	CASSPQGFDEKLFF
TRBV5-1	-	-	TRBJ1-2	TGCGCCAGCAGCTTGGGTCCCGGAGCTGCCTATGGCTACACCTTC	CASSLGPGAAYGYTF
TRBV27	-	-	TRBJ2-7	TGTGCCAGCAGAGCGACGAACTCCTACGAGCAGTACTTC	CASRATNSYEQYF
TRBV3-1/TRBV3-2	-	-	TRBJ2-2	TGTGCCAGCAGCCAAGACCCCGAGATCCGAACCGGGGAGCTGTTTTTT	CASSQDPEIRTGELFF
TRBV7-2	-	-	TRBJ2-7	TGTGCCAGCAGCTTTTGGGGGACCAGCTCCTACGAGCAGTACTTC	CASSFWGTSSYEQYF
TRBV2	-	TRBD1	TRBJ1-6	TGTGCCAGCAGTCGGACAGGGAATTCACCCCTCCACTTT	CASSRTGNSPLHF
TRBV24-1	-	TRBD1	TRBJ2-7	TGTGCCACAGGACAGGCCGACTCCTACGAGCAGTACTTC	CATGQADSYEQYF
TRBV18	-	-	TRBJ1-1	TGTGCCAGCTCACCACCGAGAGTCGGGAACACTGAAGCTTTCTTT	CASSPPRVGNTEAFF
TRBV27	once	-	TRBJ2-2	TGTGCCAGCACTTGGCGAAGGGGGACCCACACCGGGGAGCTGTTTTTT	CASTWRRGTHTGELFF
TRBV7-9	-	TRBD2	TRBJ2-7	TGTGCCAGCAGCTTAGTTTTGCGGGGGGGTTACGAGCAGTACTTC	CASSLVLRGGYEQYF
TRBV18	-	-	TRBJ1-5	TGTGCCAGCTCCCCAGTCCCAGGCTCCTATAGCAATCAGCCCCAGCATTTT	CASSPVPGSYSNQPQHF
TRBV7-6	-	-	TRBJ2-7	TGTGCCAGCAGCTTAGGTGGGGGAGACGAGCAGTACTTC	CASSLGGGDEQYF
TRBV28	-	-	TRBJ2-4	TGTGCCAGCAGTTTATTTGGGCGGGTGGAGGTATTAAACATTCAGTACTTC	CASSLFGRVEVLNIQYF
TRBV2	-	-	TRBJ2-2	TGTGCCAGCAGGCCACGAGGGAGATACGGGGAGCTGTTTTTT	CASRPRGRYGELFF
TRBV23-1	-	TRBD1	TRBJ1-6	TGCGCCAGCAGTCAATTATGGACAGGCATCTCCTATAATTCACCCCTCCACTTT	CASSQLWTGISYNSPLHF
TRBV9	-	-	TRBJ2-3	TGTGCCAGCAGGACCGGAACGGGGTACACAGATACGCAGTATTTT	CASRTGTGYTDTQYF
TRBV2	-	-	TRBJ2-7	TGTGCCACCTCAGATCCGGGACACGGCTACGAGCAGTACTTC	CATSDPGHGYEQYF
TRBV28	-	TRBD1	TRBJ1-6	TGTGCCAGCAGTCTTGCAGGGGGCTCCTATAATTCACCCCTCCACTTT	CASSLAGGSYNSPLHF
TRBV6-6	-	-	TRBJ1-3	TGTGCCAGCACCCTACTCACAGGATACTCTGGAAACACCATATATTTT	CASTLLTGYSGNTIYF
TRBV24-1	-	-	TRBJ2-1	TGTGCCACCAGTGACCCCGGGGGTAACAATGAGCAGTTCTTC	CATSDPGGNNEQFF
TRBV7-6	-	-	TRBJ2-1	TGTGCCAGCAGCTTATATCAGGCAGCCCGGAGTGACAATGAGCAGTTCTTC	CASSLYQAARSDNEQFF
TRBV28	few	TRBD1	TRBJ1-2	TGTGCCAGCAGTTCCGGGACAGGAGGACGTGGCTACACCTTC	CASSSGTGGRGYTF
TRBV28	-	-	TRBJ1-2	TGTGCCAGCATCCCCGGTAGGGGCTTGGGCTATGGCTACACCTTC	CASIPGRGLGYGYTF
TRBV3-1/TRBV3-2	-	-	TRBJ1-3	TGTGCCAGCAGCCAAGCAGGGTCTGGAAACACCATATATTTT	CASSQAGSGNTIYF